The source of this TCR beta chain is a study of blood T cell repertoires in COVID-19. Study processing details: From reference gene primer amplification, estimates of nucleated cell counts were derived. This table comes from immunoSEQ multiplex PCR, and its TCRdb copy is limited to in-frame clones, with some not included. V and J calls plus clone size are reproduced from that table; the DNA served to infer D and trimming. The sample has approximately 110,000 clones; more than 80% are singletons. Germline-derived CDR1 and CDR2 are KGHDR and SFDVKD. Trimming took off 7 bases at V and 5 bases at J, with 11 bases between the two ends. The CDR3 length is 13 residues.

Sequencing was performed on peripheral blood. The rearrangement joins TRBV24-1 to TRBJ1-5, with D perhaps matching TRBD1 (5 bases). The clonotype comes from a woman aged 55-69 years with COVID-19, enrolled during active disease. CDR3 in amino acids: CATSGQYDQPQHF. CDR3 DNA: TGTGCCACCAGCGGACAATATGATCAGCCCCAGCATTTT.